Listed below are T cell receptor beta chains from one sample, sequenced in a study of CD8+ T cells in alopecia areata. The method was immunoSEQ multiplex PCR; TCRdb's version includes in-frame clones alone and lacks a portion of them. The sample consists of about 87,000 clones, over 70% of them appearing once. Sequenced material: CD8+ T cells sorted from blood, taken around week 46, from a patient treated with tofacitinib. Receptors originate from a human donor with alopecia areata. CDR3s include the opening cysteine and the closing phenylalanine or tryptophan. The D gene is left open where the match is weak. Size is stated for part of the rows, as once, few or many counts, or as a class when the clone is expanded.

size: .
D: .
V: TRBV4-3
J: TRBJ2-3
CDR3: CASSQDRGPTDTQYF
DNA: TGCGCCAGCAGCCAAGATCGGGGTCCCACAGATACGCAGTATTTT

size: few
D: .
V: TRBV5-6
J: TRBJ1-2
CDR3: CASSLDTIYGYTF
DNA: TGTGCCAGCAGCTTGGACACAATCTATGGCTACACCTTC

size: .
D: .
V: TRBV27
J: TRBJ2-3
CDR3: CASSLRALLGRSLTDTQYF
DNA: TGTGCCAGCAGTTTAAGGGCCCTTCTTGGCCGGTCCTTAACAGATACGCAGTATTTT

size: .
D: .
V: TRBV29-1
J: TRBJ2-1
CDR3: CSVEAGFRLGAYNEQFF
DNA: TGCAGCGTTGAAGCGGGATTCCGACTCGGCGCCTACAATGAGCAGTTCTTC

size: few
D: .
V: TRBV7-9
J: TRBJ2-1
CDR3: CASREGANEQFF
DNA: TGTGCCAGCAGGGAAGGGGCCAATGAGCAGTTCTTC

size: .
D: TRBD2
V: TRBV7-6
J: TRBJ2-1
CDR3: CASSLSGGQSEQFF
DNA: TGTGCCAGCAGCTTGTCGGGGGGGCAGAGTGAGCAGTTCTTC

size: once
D: .
V: TRBV6-6
J: TRBJ1-1
CDR3: CASTFDRGDTEAFF
DNA: TGTGCCAGCACCTTCGACCGAGGGGACACTGAAGCTTTCTTT

size: .
D: .
V: TRBV13
J: TRBJ2-3
CDR3: CASSLRGTDTQYF
DNA: TGTGCCAGCAGCTTAAGGGGCACAGATACGCAGTATTTT

size: once
D: TRBD1
V: TRBV7-8
J: TRBJ1-1
CDR3: CASSPRQGRYIEAFF
DNA: TGTGCCAGCAGCCCCAGACAGGGGCGGTACATTGAAGCTTTCTTT

size: .
D: TRBD1
V: TRBV7-9
J: TRBJ1-5
CDR3: CASSYGQGSNQPQHF
DNA: TGTGCCAGCAGCTACGGACAGGGCAGCAATCAGCCCCAGCATTTT

size: .
D: TRBD1
V: TRBV5-4
J: TRBJ2-3
CDR3: CASSFAGTAGRDTQYF
DNA: TGTGCCAGCAGCTTCGCAGGGACAGCAGGCCGAGATACGCAGTATTTT

size: few
D: .
V: TRBV27
J: TRBJ1-5
CDR3: CASSPSPRVGRNQPQHF
DNA: TGTGCCAGCAGTCCCTCCCCCCGGGTCGGTCGCAATCAGCCCCAGCATTTT

size: .
D: TRBD2
V: TRBV19
J: TRBJ2-1
CDR3: CASSPSGGSYNEQFF
DNA: TGTGCCAGTAGTCCGAGCGGGGGCTCCTACAATGAGCAGTTCTTC

size: once
D: .
V: TRBV5-6
J: TRBJ2-3
CDR3: CASSSPSSADTQYF
DNA: TGTGCCAGCAGCTCCCCCTCCAGTGCAGATACGCAGTATTTT

size: .
D: .
V: TRBV6-6
J: TRBJ1-6
CDR3: CASSPRDQGFSPLHF
DNA: TGTGCCAGCAGTCCCCGGGACCAGGGGTTTTCACCCCTCCACTTT